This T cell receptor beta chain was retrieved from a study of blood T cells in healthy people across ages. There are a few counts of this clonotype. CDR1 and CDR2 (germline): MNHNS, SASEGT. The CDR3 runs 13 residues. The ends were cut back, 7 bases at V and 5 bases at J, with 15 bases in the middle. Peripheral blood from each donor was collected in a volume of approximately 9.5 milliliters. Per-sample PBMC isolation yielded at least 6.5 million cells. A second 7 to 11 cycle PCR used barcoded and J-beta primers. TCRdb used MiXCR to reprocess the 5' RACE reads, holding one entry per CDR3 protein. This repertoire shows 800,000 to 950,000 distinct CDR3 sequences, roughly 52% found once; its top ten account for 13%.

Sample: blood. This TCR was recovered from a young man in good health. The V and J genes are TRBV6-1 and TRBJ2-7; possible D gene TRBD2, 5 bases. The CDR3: CASKLGSVDEQYF. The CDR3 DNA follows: TGTGCCAGCAAATTGGGTAGCGTCGACGAGCAGTACTTC.